This entry is about one TCR beta chain. The antigen is unknown. Germline CDR1 reads SNHLY; CDR2 reads FYNNEI. Trimming pared 6 bases from V and 5 bases from J, leaving 11 bases between. The CDR3 is 12 amino acids. The entry originates in a study of cytomegalovirus exposure and HLA in healthy donors. Study-level background: The 120 or so validation repertoires used a platform that matched the one used for the 500 to 700 first-cohort repertoires, as a later analysis reported. Study-level points and caveats: Some public TCRs appeared in many individuals, while most sequences were rare. Reportedly, cytomegalovirus status was diagnosed with high sensitivity and specificity. The study designated roughly 160 TCR beta chains cytomegalovirus-associated.

Repertoires were generated with immunoSEQ multiplex PCR, while TCRdb's copy carries only in-frame clones and drops some. The data contain around 50,000 clones, about 94% of them singletons. This chain connects TRBV2 to TRBJ2-7, with D perhaps matching TRBD1 (6 bases). The sequenced material came from PBMCs. The clonotype originates from a young woman in good health and CMV-seropositive. This CDR3 is CASSQQGDEQYF. In DNA form, the CDR3 reads TGTGCCAGCAGCCAACAGGGAGACGAGCAGTACTTC.